This TCR beta chain is drawn from a study of shared clonotypes between healthy human individuals. Naive CD8 cells lacked CD45RO and underwent positive selection for CCR7, leaving out terminally differentiated effector memory CD45RA+ cells. Profiling relied on immunoSEQ multiplex PCR, and the TCRdb table lists in-frame clones only, not all of them. The sample yields about 680,000 clones, about 91% seen once. The V segment lost 3 bases and the J segment 0 bases; nucleotides outside the gene matches: 15. CDR1 and CDR2 from the germline V gene are SQVTM and ANQGSEA. The CDR3 sequence is 18 residues long.

The V gene is TRBV29-1, the J gene TRBJ2-3; 7 positions agree with TRBD1. What was sequenced was naive CD8+ T cells sorted from blood. The source of this sequence is a man aged 30-40 years in good health. The CDR3 region is CSVDRWDSQQTSTDTQYF. CDR3 coding DNA: TGCAGCGTTGATCGGTGGGACAGTCAGCAAACTAGCACAGATACGCAGTATTTT.